This record covers a single T cell receptor (beta chain). The data were obtained in a study of blood T cell repertoires in COVID-19. Germline lookup yields CDR1 MNHEY and CDR2 SVGAGI. Trimming pared 7 bases from V and 9 bases from J, leaving 16 bases between. CDR3 length equals 13 residues. In the source study's methods: Cell counts per sample came from amplifying reference gene primers. Using immunoSEQ multiplex PCR, the repertoire was profiled, and TCRdb retains in-frame clones only, with some absent. D and trimming were read from the DNA, whereas the V and J calls and clone size are those reported in that table. Among over 200,000 clones listed, roughly 83% were seen once.

Sample: peripheral blood. The gene calls are TRBV6-5 and TRBJ2-1, with D perhaps matching TRBD1 (6 bases). The sequence was obtained from a man between 35 and 55 years old with acute or convalescent COVID-19. The CDR3 DNA reads TGTGCCAGCACCAACCCCTGGGACACTGAGCAGTTCTTC. This codes for CASTNPWDTEQFF.